These T cell receptor beta chains were read from a single sample in a study of post-analysis software for immune sequencing data. TCRdb used MiXCR to reprocess the PCR reads, holding one entry per CDR3 protein. The table includes approximately 770,000 distinct CDR3 sequences, approximately 44% detected once. Sequencing input: blood. The origin of the receptors is a girl aged 5-17 years with multiple sclerosis. Both conserved end residues are part of each CDR3. The D gene is left open where the match is weak. Clone sizes are given selectively: once, few, many, or a class where the clone is expanded.

abundance,v_gene,j_gene,d_gene,CDR3nt,CDR3aa
once,TRBV29-1,TRBJ2-2,NA,TGCAGCGGGACACTCACGGGTAGCACCGGGGAGCGGTTTTTT,CSGTLTGSTGERFF
NA,TRBV7-2,TRBJ1-4,TRBD1,TGTGCCAGCAGCTTAGATCCCGGGACAGGGGTGGGAACTAATGAAAAACTGTTTTTT,CASSLDPGTGVGTNEKLFF
NA,TRBV5-1,TRBJ1-4,NA,TGCGCCAGCAGCTTGGAAAACAGGGATTATGAAAAACTGTTTTTT,CASSLENRDYEKLFF
many,TRBV5-5,TRBJ2-7,TRBD2,TGTGCCAGCAGCCTGGGGGGGACGGAGACCTACGAGCAGTACTTC,CASSLGGTETYEQYF
NA,TRBV7-9,TRBJ2-1,NA,TGTGCCAGCAGCCTGCGCAGAGGAGGGTACGATGAGCAGTTCTTC,CASSLRRGGYDEQFF
NA,TRBV28,TRBJ1-4,NA,TGTGCCAGCAGTTCCGCCCAGAATGAAAAACTGTTTTTT,CASSSAQNEKLFF
few,TRBV20-1,TRBJ2-5,TRBD1,TGCAGTGCTAGAGATCCGGACAGGGGGGAGACCCAGTACTTC,CSARDPDRGETQYF
NA,TRBV10-3,TRBJ1-1,NA,TGTGCCATCAGTGAGACGGCCGGGACGAACACTGAAGCTTTCTTT,CAISETAGTNTEAFF
NA,TRBV5-1,TRBJ2-5,NA,TGCGCCAGCAGCTCCTCAACCTTCGGCGGAGTTGGGACCCAGTACTTC,CASSSSTFGGVGTQYF
once,TRBV2,TRBJ1-5,TRBD1,TGTGCCAGCAGCCTGGACAGGGGGCGCGGGGAGCCCCAGCATTTT,CASSLDRGRGEPQHF
NA,TRBV28,TRBJ2-7,TRBD1,TGTGCCAGCAGTTTGTTCCGGGACAGCTCCTACGAGCAGTACTTC,CASSLFRDSSYEQYF
few,TRBV7-2,TRBJ1-4,NA,TGTACCAGCAGCCCCTCTCGGAAAGATGAAAAACTGTTTTTT,CTSSPSRKDEKLFF
NA,TRBV27,TRBJ1-2,NA,TGTGCCAGCAGTTGGGGCAGGGCTGGCGGCTACACCTTC,CASSWGRAGGYTF
few,TRBV14,TRBJ2-1,TRBD2,TGTGCCAGCAGCCAAGTTGAGGGAGGGCGAAATGAGCAGTTCTTC,CASSQVEGGRNEQFF
few,TRBV28,TRBJ1-2,NA,TGTGCCAGCATGGGTGGAGGGGATGGCTACACCTTC,CASMGGGDGYTF
NA,TRBV12-3/TRBV12-4,TRBJ2-3,TRBD1,TGTGCCAGCAGTTTTCCGGGACAGTACACAGATACGCAGTATTTT,CASSFPGQYTDTQYF
many,TRBV6-2/TRBV6-3,TRBJ2-5,TRBD2,TGTGCCAGCAGTTACGGACTAGCGGAAATCCAAGAGACCCAGTACTTC,CASSYGLAEIQETQYF
once,TRBV6-1,TRBJ2-3,TRBD2,TGTGCCAGCAACCCGACTAGCGGGAAAGGGGATACGCAGTATTTT,CASNPTSGKGDTQYF
NA,TRBV28,TRBJ2-3,TRBD1,TGTGCCAGCAGTTCGGGACAGGGTATCCCAGATACGCAGTATTTT,CASSSGQGIPDTQYF
NA,TRBV6-5,TRBJ2-1,NA,TGTGCCAGTGGTAAGGGGATCACACAGTTCTTC,CASGKGITQFF
NA,TRBV12-3/TRBV12-4,TRBJ2-1,NA,TGTGCCAGCAGTCGGTCCCTGAGTGAGCAGTTCTTC,CASSRSLSEQFF
NA,TRBV7-8,TRBJ1-5,TRBD1,TGTGCCAGCAGCTTACCCGGGACAGAGAATCAGCCCCAGCATTTT,CASSLPGTENQPQHF
few,TRBV11-2,TRBJ2-7,TRBD1,TGTGCCAGCAGCTTAGATTCTGGGGACAGAACCTACGAGCAGTACTTC,CASSLDSGDRTYEQYF
NA,TRBV27,TRBJ2-7,TRBD2,TGTGCCAGCAGTCCGGGACTAGCGGGGTTGCGCGAGCAGTACTTC,CASSPGLAGLREQYF
NA,TRBV29-1,TRBJ1-2,NA,TGCAGCGCCTCCCGGGGAGTGACTGGGGATGGCTACACCTTC,CSASRGVTGDGYTF
NA,TRBV27,TRBJ2-1,NA,TGTGCCAGCAGTTTCCCTTCACACAATGAGCAGTTCTTC,CASSFPSHNEQFF
NA,TRBV2,TRBJ2-7,TRBD2,TGTGCCAGCACTGCGGGGACTATGGGGTACGAGCAGTACTTC,CASTAGTMGYEQYF
NA,TRBV27,TRBJ2-5,TRBD2,TGTGCCAGCAGTCCCACCGGGACTAGCGGGAGGGCGGAGACCCAGTACTTC,CASSPTGTSGRAETQYF
NA,TRBV6-5,TRBJ2-5,NA,TGTGCCAGCAGTTCTGATGGAGAGACCCAGTACTTC,CASSSDGETQYF
NA,TRBV29-1,TRBJ2-7,NA,TGCAGCGGCCGCCTGGGCTACGAGCAGTACTTC,CSGRLGYEQYF
few,TRBV10-3,TRBJ2-1,TRBD2,TGTGCCATCAGTATGACTAGCGGCTACAATGAGCAGTTCTTC,CAISMTSGYNEQFF
few,TRBV2,TRBJ2-7,NA,TGTGCCAGCAGTCCCGGGCGGAGGAACAACGAGCAGTACTTC,CASSPGRRNNEQYF
NA,TRBV5-6,TRBJ2-4,TRBD1,TGTGCCAGCAGCTCGGACAGGGGCCCCAAAAACATTCAGTACTTC,CASSSDRGPKNIQYF
NA,TRBV20-1,TRBJ2-3,NA,TGCAGTGCCCCGCCTTCTAGCACAGATACGCAGTATTTT,CSAPPSSTDTQYF
NA,TRBV7-8,TRBJ2-5,TRBD2,TGTGCCAGCAGCTCTTGGGAGGGTCGGGAGACCCAGTACTTC,CASSSWEGRETQYF
NA,TRBV13,TRBJ2-2,TRBD2,TGTGCCAGCAGCTCTCCGGGACTAGCAAGCGGGGAGCTGTTTTTT,CASSSPGLASGELFF
NA,TRBV20-1,TRBJ1-2,NA,TGCAGTGCTAGCCGGGAGATGGAGGATTATGGCTACACCTTC,CSASREMEDYGYTF
NA,TRBV4-1,TRBJ2-5,NA,TGCGCCAGCAGCCAAGCCGGGACCCAGTACTTC,CASSQAGTQYF
few,TRBV7-3,TRBJ2-1,TRBD2,TGTGCCAGCAGCTTAACGGCGGGAGGGCTACCGGGTGAGCAGTTCTTC,CASSLTAGGLPGEQFF
few,TRBV28,TRBJ2-5,TRBD1,TGTGCCAGCAGTTTAACCGGGACAGGGCTGGGGGAGACCCAGTACTTC,CASSLTGTGLGETQYF
few,TRBV15,TRBJ2-5,NA,TGTGCCACCAGCGGAGTGACACGTCGGGAGACCCAGTACTTC,CATSGVTRRETQYF
NA,TRBV20-1,TRBJ2-7,NA,TGCAGTGCTAGAGATCCGGCGTTTGGGGGGTTCGAGCAGTACTTC,CSARDPAFGGFEQYF
NA,TRBV2,TRBJ2-5,TRBD2,TGTGCCAGCGGATACCAGCGGGAGGAGGAGACCCAGTACTTC,CASGYQREEETQYF